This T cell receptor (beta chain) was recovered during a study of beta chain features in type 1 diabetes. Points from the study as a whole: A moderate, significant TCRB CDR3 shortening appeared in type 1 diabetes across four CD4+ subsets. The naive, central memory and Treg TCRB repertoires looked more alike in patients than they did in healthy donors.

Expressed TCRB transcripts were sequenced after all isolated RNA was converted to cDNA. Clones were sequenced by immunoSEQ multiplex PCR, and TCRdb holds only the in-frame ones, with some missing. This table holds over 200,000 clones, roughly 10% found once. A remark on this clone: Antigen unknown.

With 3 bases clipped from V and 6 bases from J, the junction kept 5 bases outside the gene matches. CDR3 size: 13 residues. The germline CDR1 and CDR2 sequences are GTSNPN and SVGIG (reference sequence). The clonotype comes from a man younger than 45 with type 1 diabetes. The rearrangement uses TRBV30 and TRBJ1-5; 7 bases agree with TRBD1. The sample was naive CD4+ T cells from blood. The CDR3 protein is CAWSLGGLQPQHF. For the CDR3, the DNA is TGTGCCTGGAGCCTAGGGGGCCTTCAGCCCCAGCATTTT.